These 18 T cell receptor beta chains were all obtained from the same sample, sequenced in a study of cytomegalovirus exposure and HLA in healthy donors. Some clones are missing from TCRdb's copy, which holds only in-frame ones; the method was immunoSEQ multiplex PCR. The data show about 240,000 clones, approximately 84% seen once. Sequenced material: PBMCs. These receptors were obtained from a woman in her 30s in good health and CMV-seropositive.

This clone was recorded only once. The chain joins TRBV30 to TRBJ1-1; 10 bases line up with TRBD1. This CDR3 has 15 amino acids. Looked up from germline, CDR1 is GTSNPN and CDR2 is SVGIG (reference sequence). V lost 3 bases to trimming and J lost 4 bases; unmatched junction nucleotides: 8. The CDR3 protein is CAWSGTGVRTTEAFF. In DNA, the CDR3 is TGTGCCTGGAGCGGGACAGGGGTCCGTACCACTGAAGCTTTCTTT.

The chain uses TRBV28 and TRBJ1-4; TRBD1 might be the D (6 bases). Per the germline V gene, CDR1 is MDHEN and CDR2 is SYDVKM. Between the trimmed V and J ends, which lost 4 bases and 7 bases, there was a span of 13 bases. This CDR3 is 14 amino acids long. This CDR3 is CASSSQGRSEKLFF. The CDR3 DNA is TGTGCCAGCAGTTCACAGGGCAGGAGTGAAAAACTGTTTTTT.

V usage is TRBV5-6 and J usage is TRBJ2-3; D perhaps matches TRBD1 (6 bases). The CDR3 runs to 16 residues. V lost 1 base and J lost 4, with 16 bases in between. Germline V lookup: CDR1 SGHDT, CDR2 YYEEEE. CDR3 amino acids: CASSLWYPGAPDTQYF. The CDR3 nucleotides are TGTGCCAGCAGCTTGTGGTACCCAGGGGCCCCAGATACGCAGTATTTT.

The V call is TRBV7-9, the J call TRBJ1-1; D uncertain. V dropped 5 bases and J dropped 0 bases, with 7 bases sitting between them. The CDR3 has 13 amino acids. CDR1 SEHNR and CDR2 FQNEAQ come from the germline V gene (reference sequence). The CDR3 loop reads CASSLSVNTEAFF. For the CDR3, the DNA is TGTGCCAGCAGCCTCTCAGTGAACACTGAAGCTTTCTTT.

The chain links TRBV18 to TRBJ2-1, with a tentative D call TRBD2 (6 bases). The germline CDR1 and CDR2 sequences are KGHSH and LQKENI. Deletions cut 3 bases from V and 6 bases from J, with 12 bases between. The CDR3 length is 14 residues. The chain's CDR3 is CASSPLGTLNEQFF. CDR3 DNA sequence: TGTGCCAGCTCACCTCTTGGGACTCTCAATGAGCAGTTCTTC.

This clone appeared a few times. The gene calls are TRBV7-6 and TRBJ2-7, with 9 bases matching TRBD2. Germline lookup yields CDR1 SGHVS and CDR2 FNYEAQ. The CDR3 runs to 15 residues. Unmatched junction bases numbered 7, after V lost 5 bases and J lost 2 bases. The chain's CDR3 is CASSPTSGSTYEQYF. Here the CDR3 DNA reads TGTGCCAGCAGCCCTACTAGCGGGTCGACCTACGAGCAGTACTTC. Full variable domain (rest looked up from reference TRBV7-6 and TRBJ2-7): GAGVSQSPRYKVTKRGQDVALRCDPISGHVSLYWYRQALGQGPEFLTYFNYEAQQDKSGLPNDRFSAERPEGSISTLTIQRTEQRDSAMYRCASSPTSGSTYEQYFGPGTRLTVT.

The V gene is TRBV4-2, the J gene TRBJ2-2, with D perhaps matching TRBD2 (6 bases). This CDR3 spans 15 amino acids. Between the trimmed V and J ends, which lost 3 bases and 1 base, there was a span of 9 bases. Germline V gene data show CDR1 as LGHNA and CDR2 as YNFKEQ. CDR3 sequence reads: CASSHRGGNTGELFF. CDR3 DNA sequence: TGTGCCAGCAGCCATAGGGGAGGGAACACCGGGGAGCTGTTTTTT.

The rearrangement links TRBV25-1 to TRBJ2-5, with D possibly TRBD1 on 5 matching bases. This CDR3 has 15 amino acids. Trimming stripped 1 base from V and 5 bases from J, with 14 bases between. Looked up from germline, CDR1 is MGHDK and CDR2 is SYGVNS. The CDR3: CASSESYRNIETQYF. The CDR3 coding sequence is TGTGCCAGCAGTGAATCTTACAGGAACATTGAGACCCAGTACTTC. The full variable domain, its missing parts supplied by reference TRBV25-1 and TRBJ2-5, is EADIYQTPRYLVIGTGKKITLECSQTMGHDKMYWYQQDPGMELHLIHYSYGVNSTEKGDLSSESTVSRIRTEHFPLTLESARPSHTSQYLCASSESYRNIETQYFGPGTRLLVL.

The V call is TRBV5-1, the J call TRBJ1-1; D might be TRBD1 (5 bases). The CDR3 totals 14 residues. Germline values: CDR1 SGHRS, CDR2 YFSETQ. Between the trimmed V and J ends, which lost 0 bases and 6 bases, there was a span of 12 bases. The CDR3 loop reads CASSLAPDSPEAFF. The CDR3 region has the DNA TGCGCCAGCAGCTTGGCCCCAGACAGCCCTGAAGCTTTCTTT.

This chain joins TRBV5-4 and TRBJ2-5; TRBD2 might be the D (7 bases). Germline V gene data show CDR1 as SGHNT and CDR2 as YYREEE (reference sequence). The CDR3 spans 15 residues. With 1 base removed from V and 2 bases from J, the gap between germline ends came to 12 bases. CDR3 nucleotide sequence: TGTGCCAGCAGCTTGACTAAGGGGGGGCAAGAGACCCAGTACTTC. Its protein is CASSLTKGGQETQYF.

This sequence joins TRBV7-2 and TRBJ2-7; weak D call: TRBD2 (5 bases). Per germline, CDR1 SGHTA and CDR2 FQGNSA. The V gene lost 4 bases and the J gene lost 0 bases, with 19 bases spanning the gap. The CDR3 consists of 17 residues. The CDR3 is CASSSFRRRVTSYEQYF. The CDR3, as DNA: TGTGCCAGCAGCTCCTTTCGGCGGCGGGTGACCTCCTACGAGCAGTACTTC.

This clone appeared a single time. The chain joins TRBV18 to TRBJ2-7; perhaps TRBD2 as D (6 bases). Looked up from germline, CDR1 is KGHSH and CDR2 is LQKENI. CDR3 size: 16 residues. V dropped 2 bases and J dropped 4 bases, with 18 bases sitting between them. This CDR3 reads CASSPTTGTEFYEQYF. CDR3 nucleotides: TGTGCCAGCTCACCAACCACCGGGACTGAATTTTACGAGCAGTACTTC.

The chain carries TRBV4-1 and TRBJ2-3; D gene unclear. CDR1 MGHRA and CDR2 YSYEKL come from the germline V gene. There are 16 residues in the CDR3. V was clipped by 2 bases and J by 0 bases, with 12 bases between them. The CDR3: CASSQSGLPSTDTQYF. The CDR3 nucleotides are TGCGCCAGCAGCCAAAGTGGTCTACCGAGCACAGATACGCAGTATTTT.

This clone was recorded once. The J gene is TRBJ2-2, the V gene TRBV19; 10 bases agree with TRBD1. The CDR3 contains 16 residues. Germline values: CDR1 LNHDA, CDR2 SQIVND (reference sequence). The J segment lost 5 bases and the V segment lost 5 bases, leaving 8 bases of the junction unmatched. Here the CDR3 reads CASSRTGGVGTGELFF. The CDR3 region has the DNA TGTGCCAGTAGTCGGACAGGGGGAGTAGGGACCGGGGAGCTGTTTTTT.

The chain has TRBV2 and TRBJ1-2; 9 bases are a match to TRBD1. Germline trimming cut 5 bases from V and 3 bases from J; bases unmatched to any gene: 4. This CDR3 has 14 residues. Germline CDR1 SNHLY, CDR2 FYNNEI. The chain's CDR3 is CASSKQGADYGYTF. Written as DNA, the CDR3 is TGTGCCAGCAGTAAACAGGGGGCGGACTATGGCTACACCTTC.

The chain combines TRBV5-1 with TRBJ1-2, with TRBD1 matching 7 bases. The CDR3 sequence is 14 residues long. Germline loops: CDR1 SGHRS, CDR2 YFSETQ. Germline trimming cut 4 bases from V and 8 bases from J; bases unmatched to any gene: 11. DNA of the CDR3: TGCGCCAGCAGCCCCGACAGGGTCTGGGCGGGCTACACCTTC. Translation: CASSPDRVWAGYTF.

The chain links TRBV27 to TRBJ1-1; 10 bases fit TRBD1. The CDR3 is made up of 18 amino acids. After removal of 0 bases from V and 4 bases from J, the junction contained 11 bases not matched to a gene. Germline assignment: CDR1 MNHEY and CDR2 SMNVEV (reference sequence). CDR3 amino acids: CASSLSAGTGVWITEAFF. The CDR3 region has the DNA TGTGCCAGCAGTTTATCCGCCGGGACAGGGGTTTGGATCACTGAAGCTTTCTTT.

V gene TRBV5-1 combines with J gene TRBJ1-1; D remains ambiguous. The germline V gene has CDR1 SGHRS and CDR2 YFSETQ. V gave up 0 bases and J gave up 0 bases, with 12 bases separating them. The CDR3 loop spans 16 amino acids. CDR3 coding DNA: TGCGCCAGCAGCTTGGGCCCTGACACTTTGAACACTGAAGCTTTCTTT. As protein: CASSLGPDTLNTEAFF.